Each of the 8 T cell receptor beta chains below was sequenced from the same sample in a study of HIV-infected children after antiretroviral therapy interruption. A 3' RACE protocol on RNA, with unique molecular identifiers, produced the TCR library. Using its own MiXCR run on the 3' RACE reads, TCRdb lists one record per CDR3 protein. The table has about 15,000 distinct CDR3 sequences, 3% to 3.5% seen once. Treatment indicated: PENTA 11 planned treatment interruption arm or continuous ART arm. Specimen: CD45RA+ CD4+ T cells from PBMCs, collected from a donor given antiretroviral therapy, either interrupted or continuous. Indicated subset: naive CD4+ CD45RA+ CD45RO- T cells. The source of these receptors is a child aged 2-17 years with HIV.

Many counts were recorded for this clonotype. This chain uses TRBV19 with TRBJ2-4, with TRBD1 matching 10 bases. The CDR3 loop spans 14 amino acids. The germline gives CDR1 LNHDA, CDR2 SQIVND (reference sequence). V was clipped by 6 bases and J by 8 bases; unmatched bases: 7. For the CDR3, the DNA is TGTGCCAGTAGACCCCGGGACAGGGGCGACATTCAGTACTTC. Amino acid sequence: CASRPRDRGDIQYF.

This clonotype was seen at least ten times. The chain joins TRBV29-1 to TRBJ1-2; D ambiguous. Looked up from germline, CDR1 is SQVTM and CDR2 is ANQGSEA. The CDR3 has 13 amino acids. With 3 bases removed from V and 8 bases from J, the gap between germline ends came to 16 bases. CDR3: CSVEGGFPGGYTF. DNA of the CDR3: TGCAGCGTTGAGGGTGGGTTTCCAGGCGGCTACACCTTC.

This clonotype was recorded many times. The rearrangement links TRBV6-5 to TRBJ2-5, with D maybe TRBD2 (5 bases). Trimming shortened V by 6 bases and J by 3 bases, and 26 bases separated the two germline ends. The length of the CDR3 is 18 residues. Germline CDR1 MNHEY, CDR2 SVGAGI. The CDR3 DNA follows: TGTGCCAGCAGCCTGAGGCCCGGAGGCAGTCATAGGGAAGAGACCCAGTACTTC. It is translated as CASSLRPGGSHREETQYF.

In its sample, this clonotype was seen many times. The chain carries TRBV5-1 and TRBJ2-6; the D is unclear. Trimming took 3 bases from V and 12 from J, leaving 16 bases between them. Germline V CDR1 and CDR2: SGHRS, YFSETQ. There are 14 residues in the CDR3. CDR3 residues: CASSSADQPGVLTF. The DNA of the CDR3 is TGCGCCAGCAGCTCGGCGGACCAGCCAGGCGTCCTGACTTTC.

This clonotype was counted at least ten times. This rearrangement joins TRBV5-1 to TRBJ2-7, with D unclear. Trimming shortened V by 3 bases and J by 0 bases, and 10 bases separated the two germline ends. This CDR3 comprises 14 residues. Germline CDR1 is SGHRS and CDR2 is YFSETQ. The CDR3 region has the DNA TGCGCCAGCAGCTGGGCCGAGAGCTCCTACGAGCAGTACTTC. It translates to CASSWAESSYEQYF.

This clonotype came up many times. The V and J genes are TRBV12-3 or TRBV12-4 and TRBJ1-2; 9 nucleotides align to TRBD1. The CDR3 spans 13 residues. V was pared by 10 bases and J by 3 bases, with 6 bases of the junction left unmatched. The CDR3 sequence is CATSDRGDYGYTF. In DNA form, the CDR3 reads TGTGCCACAAGCGACAGGGGGGACTATGGCTACACCTTC.

The sample holds many counts of this clonotype. The chain recombines TRBV6-6 with TRBJ2-7, with D perhaps TRBD1 or TRBD2 (5 bases each). The germline V and J ends were trimmed by 5 bases and 5 bases, with 22 bases remaining between them. CDR3 length: 16 residues. Germline CDR1 MNHNY, CDR2 SVGAGI (reference sequence). The CDR3 reads CASSDLPGPKRDEQYF. For the CDR3, the DNA is TGTGCCAGCAGTGACCTCCCGGGGCCAAAAAGGGACGAGCAGTACTTC.

This clonotype was counted ten times or more. The chain combines TRBV7-2 with TRBJ2-7; possibly TRBD1 for D (6 bases). In germline, CDR1 is SGHTA, CDR2 FQGNSA. V was pared by 5 bases and J by 2 bases, with 13 bases between. The CDR3 extends over 14 amino acids. CDR3 coding DNA: TGTGCCAGCAGCGCCACTGGGACACCCTACGAGCAGTACTTC. It encodes CASSATGTPYEQYF.